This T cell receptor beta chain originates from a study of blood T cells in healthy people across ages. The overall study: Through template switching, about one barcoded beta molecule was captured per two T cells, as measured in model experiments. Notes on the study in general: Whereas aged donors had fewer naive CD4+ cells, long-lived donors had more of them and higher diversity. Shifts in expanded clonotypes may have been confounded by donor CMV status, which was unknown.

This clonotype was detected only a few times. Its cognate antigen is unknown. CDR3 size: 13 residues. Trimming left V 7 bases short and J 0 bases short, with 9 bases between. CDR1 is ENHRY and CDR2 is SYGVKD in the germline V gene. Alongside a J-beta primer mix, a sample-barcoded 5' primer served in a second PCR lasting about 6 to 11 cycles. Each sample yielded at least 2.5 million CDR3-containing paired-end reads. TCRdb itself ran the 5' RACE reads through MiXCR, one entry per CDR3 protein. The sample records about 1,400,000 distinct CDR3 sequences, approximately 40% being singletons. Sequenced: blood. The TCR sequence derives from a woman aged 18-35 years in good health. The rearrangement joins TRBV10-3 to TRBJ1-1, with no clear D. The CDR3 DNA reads TGTGCCATCACGTGGGGATTGAACACTGAAGCTTTCTTT. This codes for CAITWGLNTEAFF.